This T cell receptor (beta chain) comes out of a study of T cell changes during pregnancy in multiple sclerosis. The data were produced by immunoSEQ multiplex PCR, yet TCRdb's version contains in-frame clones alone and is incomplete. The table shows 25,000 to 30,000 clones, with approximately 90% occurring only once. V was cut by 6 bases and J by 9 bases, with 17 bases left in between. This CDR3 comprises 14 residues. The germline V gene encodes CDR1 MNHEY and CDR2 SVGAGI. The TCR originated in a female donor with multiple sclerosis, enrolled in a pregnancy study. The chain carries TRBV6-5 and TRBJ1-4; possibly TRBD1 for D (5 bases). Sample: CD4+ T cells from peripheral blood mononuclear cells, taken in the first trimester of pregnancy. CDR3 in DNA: TGTGCCAGCAGACCCGGGGGTGGGATGAAAAAACTGTTTTTT. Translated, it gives CASRPGGGMKKLFF.